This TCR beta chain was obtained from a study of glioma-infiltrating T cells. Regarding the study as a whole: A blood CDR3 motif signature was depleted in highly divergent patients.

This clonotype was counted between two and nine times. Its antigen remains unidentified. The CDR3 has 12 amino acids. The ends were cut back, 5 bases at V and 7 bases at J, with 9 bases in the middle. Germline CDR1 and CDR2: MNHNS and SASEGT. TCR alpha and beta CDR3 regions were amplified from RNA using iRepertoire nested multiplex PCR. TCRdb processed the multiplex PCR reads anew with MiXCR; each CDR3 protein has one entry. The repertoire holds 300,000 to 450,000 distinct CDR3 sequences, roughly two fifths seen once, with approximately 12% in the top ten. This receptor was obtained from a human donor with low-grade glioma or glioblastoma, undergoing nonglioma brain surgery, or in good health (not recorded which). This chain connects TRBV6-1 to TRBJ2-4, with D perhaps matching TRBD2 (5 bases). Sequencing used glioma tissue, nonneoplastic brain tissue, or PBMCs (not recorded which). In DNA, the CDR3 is TGTGCCAGCAGTTCCGGCGGGAACATTCAGTACTTC. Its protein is CASSSGGNIQYF.